This T cell receptor beta chain was observed in a study of T cell changes during pregnancy in multiple sclerosis. TCRdb's copy holds only in-frame clones and misses some; the assay was immunoSEQ multiplex PCR. Among roughly 49,000 clones listed, 85% to 95% were seen once. CDR3 size: 13 residues. Trimming removed 1 base at V and 0 bases at J, with 4 bases between. Germline V gives CDR1 SGHDT, CDR2 YYEEEE. The J gene is TRBJ1-1, the V gene TRBV5-6, with no clear D. This sequence was found in a female donor with multiple sclerosis, enrolled in a pregnancy study. Sequences were derived from CD4+ T cells from peripheral blood mononuclear cells, sampled in the second trimester of pregnancy. The CDR3 nucleotides are TGTGCCAGCAGCTTGTCCTTGAACACTGAAGCTTTCTTT. It specifies CASSLSLNTEAFF. The full variable domain, its missing parts supplied by reference TRBV5-6 and TRBJ1-1, is DAGVTQSPTHLIKTRGQQVTLRCSPKSGHDTVSWYQQALGQGPQFIFQYYEEEERQRGNFPDRFSGHQFPNYSSELNVNALLLGDSALYLCASSLSLNTEAFFGQGTRLTVV.